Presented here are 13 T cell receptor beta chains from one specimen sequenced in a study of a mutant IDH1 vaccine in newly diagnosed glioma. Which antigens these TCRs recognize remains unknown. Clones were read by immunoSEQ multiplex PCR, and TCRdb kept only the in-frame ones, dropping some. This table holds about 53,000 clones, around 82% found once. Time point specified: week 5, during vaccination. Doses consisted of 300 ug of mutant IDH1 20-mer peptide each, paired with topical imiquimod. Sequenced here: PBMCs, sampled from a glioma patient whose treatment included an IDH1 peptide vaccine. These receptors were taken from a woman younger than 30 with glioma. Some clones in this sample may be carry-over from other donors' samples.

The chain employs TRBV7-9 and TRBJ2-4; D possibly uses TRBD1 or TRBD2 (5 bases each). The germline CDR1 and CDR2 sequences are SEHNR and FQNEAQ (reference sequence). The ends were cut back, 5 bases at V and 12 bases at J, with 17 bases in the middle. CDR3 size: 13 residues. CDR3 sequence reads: CASSPGTAAGQYF. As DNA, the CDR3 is TGTGCCAGCAGCCCCGGGACCGCGGCTGGTCAGTACTTC.

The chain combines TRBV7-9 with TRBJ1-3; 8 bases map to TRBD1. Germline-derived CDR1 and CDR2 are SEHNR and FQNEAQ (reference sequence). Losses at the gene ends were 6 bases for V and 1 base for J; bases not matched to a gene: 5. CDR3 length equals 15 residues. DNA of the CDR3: TGTGCCAGCAGTCGACAGGGGTTTTCTGGAAACACCATATATTTT. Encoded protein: CASSRQGFSGNTIYF.

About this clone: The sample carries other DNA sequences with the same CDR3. In nucleotides, the CDR3 is TGTGCCATCAGCCCGACAGGGAGTAGGACCGAAGCTTTCTTT. Translated: CAISPTGSRTEAFF. The V and J genes are TRBV10-3 and TRBJ1-1; 7 nucleotides line up with TRBD1. Germline CDR1 is ENHRY and CDR2 is SYGVKD. Trimming removed 6 bases from V and 8 bases from J; junction bases left unmatched: 12. The CDR3 has 14 residues.

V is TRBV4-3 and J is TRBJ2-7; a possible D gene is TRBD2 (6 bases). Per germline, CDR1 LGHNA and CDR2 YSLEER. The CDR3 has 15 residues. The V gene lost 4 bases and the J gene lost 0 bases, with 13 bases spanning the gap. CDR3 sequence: CASSRHLGGSYEQYF. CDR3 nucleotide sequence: TGCGCCAGCAGCCGCCACCTGGGGGGCTCCTACGAGCAGTACTTC.

The CDR3 nucleotides read TGTGCCTGGAGTCAACAGAACTATGGCTACACCTTC. This codes for CAWSQQNYGYTF. The chain employs TRBV30 and TRBJ1-2; D ambiguous. CDR3 length equals 12 residues. CDR1 and CDR2 (germline): GTSNPN, SVGIG (reference sequence). Deletions cut 2 bases from V and 2 bases from J, with 6 bases between.

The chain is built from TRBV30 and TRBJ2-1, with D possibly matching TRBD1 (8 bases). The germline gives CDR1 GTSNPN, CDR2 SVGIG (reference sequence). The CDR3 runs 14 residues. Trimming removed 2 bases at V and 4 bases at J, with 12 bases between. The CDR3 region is CAWSTGGGYNEQFF. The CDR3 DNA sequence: TGTGCCTGGAGTACAGGGGGGGGATACAATGAGCAGTTCTTC.

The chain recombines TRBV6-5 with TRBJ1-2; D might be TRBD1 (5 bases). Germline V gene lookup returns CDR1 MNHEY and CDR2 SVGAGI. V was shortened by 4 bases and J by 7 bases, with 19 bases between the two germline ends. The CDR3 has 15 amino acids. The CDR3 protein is CASSFQGLNNRGYTF. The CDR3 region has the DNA TGTGCCAGCAGTTTTCAGGGTTTAAACAATCGTGGCTACACCTTC.

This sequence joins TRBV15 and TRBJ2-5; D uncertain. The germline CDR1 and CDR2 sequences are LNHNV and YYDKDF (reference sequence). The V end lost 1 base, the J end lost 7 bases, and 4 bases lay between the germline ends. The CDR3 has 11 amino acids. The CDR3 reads CATSRAGTQYF. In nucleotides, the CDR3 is TGTGCCACCAGCAGAGCCGGGACCCAGTACTTC.

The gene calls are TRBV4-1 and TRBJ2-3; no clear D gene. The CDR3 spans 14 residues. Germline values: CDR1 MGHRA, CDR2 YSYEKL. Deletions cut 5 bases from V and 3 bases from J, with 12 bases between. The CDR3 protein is CASSGMGLTDTQYF. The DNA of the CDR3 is TGCGCCAGCAGCGGTATGGGTTTAACAGATACGCAGTATTTT.

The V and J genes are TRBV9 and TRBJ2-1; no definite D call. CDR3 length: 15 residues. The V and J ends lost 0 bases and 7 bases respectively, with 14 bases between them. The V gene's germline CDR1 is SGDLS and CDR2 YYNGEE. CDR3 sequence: CASSVAWVEPNEQFF. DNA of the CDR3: TGTGCCAGCAGCGTAGCTTGGGTAGAACCAAATGAGCAGTTCTTC.

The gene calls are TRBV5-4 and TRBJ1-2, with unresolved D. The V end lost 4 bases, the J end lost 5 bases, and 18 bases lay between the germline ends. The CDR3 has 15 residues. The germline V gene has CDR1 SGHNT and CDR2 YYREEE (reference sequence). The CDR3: CASSPQLGGLYGYTF. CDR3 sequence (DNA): TGTGCCAGCAGCCCCCAGTTGGGAGGGCTTTATGGCTACACCTTC. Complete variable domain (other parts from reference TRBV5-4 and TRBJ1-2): ETGVTQSPTHLIKTRGQQVTLRCSSQSGHNTVSWYQQALGQGPQFIFQYYREEENGRGNFPPRFSGLQFPNYSSELNVNALELDDSALYLCASSPQLGGLYGYTFGSGTRLTVV.

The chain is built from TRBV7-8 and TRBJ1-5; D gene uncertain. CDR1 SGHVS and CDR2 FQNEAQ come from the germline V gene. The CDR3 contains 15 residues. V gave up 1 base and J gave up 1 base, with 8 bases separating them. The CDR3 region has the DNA TGTGCCAGCAGCTTAGGTAGGGCGAGCAATCAGCCCCAGCATTTT. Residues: CASSLGRASNQPQHF.

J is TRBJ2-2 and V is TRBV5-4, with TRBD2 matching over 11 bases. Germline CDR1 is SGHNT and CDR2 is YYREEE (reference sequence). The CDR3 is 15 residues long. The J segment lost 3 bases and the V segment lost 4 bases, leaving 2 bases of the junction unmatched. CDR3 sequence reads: CASSLAGGYTGELFF. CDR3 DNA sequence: TGTGCCAGCAGCCTAGCGGGGGGTTACACCGGGGAGCTGTTTTTT. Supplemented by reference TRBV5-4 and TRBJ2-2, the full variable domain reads ETGVTQSPTHLIKTRGQQVTLRCSSQSGHNTVSWYQQALGQGPQFIFQYYREEENGRGNFPPRFSGLQFPNYSSELNVNALELDDSALYLCASSLAGGYTGELFFGEGSRLTVL.